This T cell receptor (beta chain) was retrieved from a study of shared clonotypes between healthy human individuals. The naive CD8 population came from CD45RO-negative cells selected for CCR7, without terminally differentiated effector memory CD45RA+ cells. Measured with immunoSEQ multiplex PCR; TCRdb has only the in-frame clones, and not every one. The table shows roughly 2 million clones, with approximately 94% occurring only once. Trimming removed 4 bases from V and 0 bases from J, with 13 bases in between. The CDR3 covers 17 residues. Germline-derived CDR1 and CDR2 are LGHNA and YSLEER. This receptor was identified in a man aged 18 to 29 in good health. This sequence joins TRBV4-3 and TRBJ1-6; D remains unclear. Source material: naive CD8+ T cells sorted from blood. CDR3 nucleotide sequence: TGCGCCAGCAGCCGACAAGCGGAGAGCTCCTATAATTCACCCCTCCACTTT. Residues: CASSRQAESSYNSPLHF.